This TCR beta chain emerged from a study of glioma-infiltrating T cells. V was cut by 0 bases and J by 9 bases, with 10 bases left in between. This CDR3 is 13 amino acids long. Germline assignment: CDR1 SGHKS and CDR2 YYEKEE (reference sequence). TCR alpha and beta CDR3 regions were amplified from RNA using iRepertoire nested multiplex PCR. One-step reverse transcription and amplification started from about 100-400 ng of tissue mRNA or PBMC total RNA. TCRdb processed the multiplex PCR reads anew with MiXCR; each CDR3 protein has one entry. The repertoire holds around 190,000 distinct CDR3 sequences, with roughly a third as singletons. Overall study findings and caveats: Tissue-blood divergence was below expectation in non-neoplastic patients, above in gliomas. Very few CDR3 sequences were shared between tissue and blood.

This clonotype was counted a few times. Antigen unknown. This rearrangement joins TRBV5-5 to TRBJ1-5; possible D gene TRBD1, 5 bases. The origin of this receptor is a human donor with low-grade glioma or glioblastoma, undergoing nonglioma brain surgery, or in good health (not recorded which). The specimen was glioma tissue, nonneoplastic brain tissue, or PBMCs (not recorded which). As DNA, the CDR3 is TGTGCCAGCAGCTTGGAGTCGGGACTGCCCCAGCATTTT. The encoded protein is CASSLESGLPQHF.